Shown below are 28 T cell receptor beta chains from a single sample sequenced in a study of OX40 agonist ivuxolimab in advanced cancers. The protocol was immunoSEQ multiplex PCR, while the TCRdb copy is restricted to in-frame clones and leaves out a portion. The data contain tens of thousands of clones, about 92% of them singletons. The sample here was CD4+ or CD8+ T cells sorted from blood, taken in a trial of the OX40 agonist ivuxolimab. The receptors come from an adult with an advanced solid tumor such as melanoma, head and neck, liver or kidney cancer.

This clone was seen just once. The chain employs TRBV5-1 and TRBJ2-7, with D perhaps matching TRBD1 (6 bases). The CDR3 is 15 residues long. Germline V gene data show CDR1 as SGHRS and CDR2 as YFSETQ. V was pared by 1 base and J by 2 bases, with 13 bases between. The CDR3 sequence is CASSLTGTGTYEQYF. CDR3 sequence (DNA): TGCGCCAGCAGCTTGACAGGGACGGGTACCTACGAGCAGTACTTC.

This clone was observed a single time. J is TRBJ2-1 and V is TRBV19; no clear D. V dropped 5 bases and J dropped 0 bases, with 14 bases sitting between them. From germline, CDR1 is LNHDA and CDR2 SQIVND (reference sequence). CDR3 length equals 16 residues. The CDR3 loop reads CASSYSTQLSYNEQFF. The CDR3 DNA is TGTGCCAGTAGTTACTCTACCCAACTCTCCTACAATGAGCAGTTCTTC.

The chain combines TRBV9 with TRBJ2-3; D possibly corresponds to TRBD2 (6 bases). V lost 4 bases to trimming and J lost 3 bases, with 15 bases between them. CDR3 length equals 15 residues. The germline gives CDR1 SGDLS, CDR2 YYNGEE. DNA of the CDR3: TGTGCCAGCAGCCAGCGGGCGACCCTTACAGATACGCAGTATTTT. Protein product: CASSQRATLTDTQYF. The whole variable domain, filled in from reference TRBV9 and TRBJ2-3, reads DSGVTQTPKHLITATGQRVTLRCSPRSGDLSVYWYQQSLDQGLQFLIQYYNGEERAKGNILERFSAQQFPDLHSELNLSSLELGDSALYFCASSQRATLTDTQYFGPGTRLTVL.

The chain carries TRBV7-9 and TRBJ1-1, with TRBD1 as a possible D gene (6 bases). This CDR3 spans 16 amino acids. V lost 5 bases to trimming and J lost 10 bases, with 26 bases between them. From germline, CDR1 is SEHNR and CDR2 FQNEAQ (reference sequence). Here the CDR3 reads CASSPRKRGGLSGAFF. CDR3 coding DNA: TGTGCCAGCAGCCCGCGGAAGAGAGGGGGACTGTCGGGAGCTTTCTTT.

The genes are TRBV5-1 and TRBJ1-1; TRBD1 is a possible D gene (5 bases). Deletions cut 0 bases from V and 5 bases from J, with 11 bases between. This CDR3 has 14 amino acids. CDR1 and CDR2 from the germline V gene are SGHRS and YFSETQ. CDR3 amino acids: CASSLAGARTEAFF. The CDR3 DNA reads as TGCGCCAGCAGCTTGGCTGGGGCTAGGACTGAAGCTTTCTTT.

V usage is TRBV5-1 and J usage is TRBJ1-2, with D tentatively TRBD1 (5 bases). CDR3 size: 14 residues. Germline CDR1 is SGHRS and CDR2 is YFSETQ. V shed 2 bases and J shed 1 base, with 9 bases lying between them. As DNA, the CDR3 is TGCGCCAGCAGCTTACCGGGGGGTAACTATGGCTACACCTTC. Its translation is CASSLPGGNYGYTF.

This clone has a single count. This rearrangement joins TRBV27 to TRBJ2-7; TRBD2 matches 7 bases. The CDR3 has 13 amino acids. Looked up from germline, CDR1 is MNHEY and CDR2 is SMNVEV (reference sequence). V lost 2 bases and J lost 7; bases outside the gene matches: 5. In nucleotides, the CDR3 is TGTGCCAGCAGTTTAGGGGGGGTGGGTGAGCAGTACTTC. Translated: CASSLGGVGEQYF.

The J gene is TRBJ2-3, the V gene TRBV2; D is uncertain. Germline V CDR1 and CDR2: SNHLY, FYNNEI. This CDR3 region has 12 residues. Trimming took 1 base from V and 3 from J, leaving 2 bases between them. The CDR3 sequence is CASSEGTDTQYF. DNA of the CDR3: TGTGCCAGCAGTGAAGGTACAGATACGCAGTATTTT.

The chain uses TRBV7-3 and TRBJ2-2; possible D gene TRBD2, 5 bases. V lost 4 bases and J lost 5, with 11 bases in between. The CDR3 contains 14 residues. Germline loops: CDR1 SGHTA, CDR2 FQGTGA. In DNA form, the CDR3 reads TGTGCCAGCAGCTCCGGAGGAGGTACCGGGGAGCTGTTTTTT. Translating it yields CASSSGGGTGELFF.

The chain's CDR3 is CASSLGRATYEQYF. The DNA for the CDR3 is TGTGCCAGCAGTTTAGGACGAGCAACCTACGAGCAGTACTTC. V gene TRBV28 combines with J gene TRBJ2-5, with D uncertain. The tail of the sequence fits TRBJ2-7 better, so the J call may be wrong. Per the germline V gene, CDR1 is MDHEN and CDR2 is SYDVKM. The CDR3 loop spans 14 amino acids.

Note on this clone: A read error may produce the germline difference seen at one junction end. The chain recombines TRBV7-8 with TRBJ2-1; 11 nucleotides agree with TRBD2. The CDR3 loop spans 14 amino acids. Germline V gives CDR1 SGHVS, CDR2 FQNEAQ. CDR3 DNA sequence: TGTGCCAGCAGCTTAGCTAGCGGGAGGGCTAATGGGGTCTTC. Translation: CASSLASGRANGVF.

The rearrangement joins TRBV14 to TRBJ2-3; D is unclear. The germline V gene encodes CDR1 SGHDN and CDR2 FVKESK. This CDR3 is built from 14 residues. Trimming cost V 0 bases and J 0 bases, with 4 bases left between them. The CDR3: CASSQEASTDTQYF. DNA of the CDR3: TGTGCCAGCAGCCAAGAAGCTAGCACAGATACGCAGTATTTT.

The CDR3 loop reads CASSPGLAGDNEQFF. The CDR3 region has the DNA TGTGCCAGCAGCCCGGGACTAGCGGGTGACAATGAGCAGTTCTTC. The V and J genes are TRBV4-2 and TRBJ2-1; 12 bases are shared with TRBD2. The V gene end was trimmed by 4 bases and the J gene end by 5 bases; junction bases not matched to a gene: 3. This CDR3 comprises 15 residues. CDR1 is LGHNA and CDR2 is YNFKEQ in the germline V gene.

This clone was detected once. CDR3 in DNA: TGTGCCAGCAGCTTAGGCCCCGGGGAGCTGTTTTTT. Residues: CASSLGPGELFF. V gene TRBV7-4 combines with J gene TRBJ2-2; D is unclear. V lost 1 base to trimming and J lost 6 bases, with 3 bases between them. CDR1 and CDR2 from the germline V gene are SGHVT and SQSDAQ. The CDR3 loop spans 12 amino acids.

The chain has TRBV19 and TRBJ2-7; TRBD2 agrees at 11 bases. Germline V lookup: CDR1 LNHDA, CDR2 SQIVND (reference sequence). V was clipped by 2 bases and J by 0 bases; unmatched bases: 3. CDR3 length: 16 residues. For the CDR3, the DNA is TGTGCCAGTAGTATAAGAACTAGCGGGAGCTCCTACGAGCAGTACGTC. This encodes CASSIRTSGSSYEQYV.

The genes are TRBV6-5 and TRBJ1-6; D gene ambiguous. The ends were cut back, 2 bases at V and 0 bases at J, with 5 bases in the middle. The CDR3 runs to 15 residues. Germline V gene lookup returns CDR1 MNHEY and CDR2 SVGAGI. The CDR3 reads CASSYEGSYNSPLHF. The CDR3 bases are TGTGCCAGCAGTTACGAGGGCTCCTATAATTCACCCCTCCACTTT.

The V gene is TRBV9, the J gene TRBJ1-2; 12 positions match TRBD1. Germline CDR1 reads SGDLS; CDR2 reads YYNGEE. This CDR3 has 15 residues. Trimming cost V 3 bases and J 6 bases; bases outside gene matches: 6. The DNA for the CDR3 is TGTGCCAGCAGCGCCGGGACAGGGGGCAGGAATGGCTACACCTTC. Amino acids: CASSAGTGGRNGYTF.

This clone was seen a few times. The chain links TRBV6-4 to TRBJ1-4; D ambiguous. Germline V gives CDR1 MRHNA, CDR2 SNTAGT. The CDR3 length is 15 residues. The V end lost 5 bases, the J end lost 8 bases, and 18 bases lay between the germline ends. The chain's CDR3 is CASSPQEAMEEKLFF. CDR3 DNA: TGTGCCAGCAGTCCTCAGGAAGCCATGGAGGAAAAACTGTTTTTT.

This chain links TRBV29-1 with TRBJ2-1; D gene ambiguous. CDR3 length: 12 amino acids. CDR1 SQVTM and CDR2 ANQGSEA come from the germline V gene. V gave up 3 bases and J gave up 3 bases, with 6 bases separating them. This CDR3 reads CSVDSDYNEQFF. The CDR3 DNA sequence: TGCAGCGTTGATTCGGACTACAATGAGCAGTTCTTC.

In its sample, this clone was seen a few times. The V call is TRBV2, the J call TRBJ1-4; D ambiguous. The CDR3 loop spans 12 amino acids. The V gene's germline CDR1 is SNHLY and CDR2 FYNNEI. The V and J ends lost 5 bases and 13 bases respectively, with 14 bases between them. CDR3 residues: CASSPLTRGLFF. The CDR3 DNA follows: TGTGCCAGCAGTCCTTTAACGAGAGGACTGTTTTTT.

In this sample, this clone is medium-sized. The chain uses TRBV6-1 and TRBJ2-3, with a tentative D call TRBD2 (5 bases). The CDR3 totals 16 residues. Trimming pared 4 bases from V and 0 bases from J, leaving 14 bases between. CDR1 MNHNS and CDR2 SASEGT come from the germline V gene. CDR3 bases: TGTGCCAGCAGTGGCCCCCGAGGGCTCAGCACAGATACGCAGTATTTT. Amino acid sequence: CASSGPRGLSTDTQYF.

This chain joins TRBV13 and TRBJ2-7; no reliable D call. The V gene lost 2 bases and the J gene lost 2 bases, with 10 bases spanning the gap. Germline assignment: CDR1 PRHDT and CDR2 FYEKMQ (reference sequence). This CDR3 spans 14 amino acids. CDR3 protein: CASSLRLFPYEQYF. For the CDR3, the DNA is TGTGCCAGCAGCTTAAGACTCTTCCCCTACGAGCAGTACTTC.

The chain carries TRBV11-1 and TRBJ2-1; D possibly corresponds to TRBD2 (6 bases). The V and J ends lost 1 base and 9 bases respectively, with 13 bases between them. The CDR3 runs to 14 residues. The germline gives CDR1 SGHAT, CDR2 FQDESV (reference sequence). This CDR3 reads CASSLEGPEGEQFF. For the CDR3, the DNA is TGTGCCAGCAGCTTAGAGGGACCGGAGGGTGAGCAGTTCTTC.

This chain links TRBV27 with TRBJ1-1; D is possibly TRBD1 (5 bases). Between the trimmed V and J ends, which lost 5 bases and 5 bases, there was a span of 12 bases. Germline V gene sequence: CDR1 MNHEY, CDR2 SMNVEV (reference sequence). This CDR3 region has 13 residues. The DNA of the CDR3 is TGTGCCAGCAGTCCCTTAGGGGAAACTGAAGCTTTCTTT. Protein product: CASSPLGETEAFF.

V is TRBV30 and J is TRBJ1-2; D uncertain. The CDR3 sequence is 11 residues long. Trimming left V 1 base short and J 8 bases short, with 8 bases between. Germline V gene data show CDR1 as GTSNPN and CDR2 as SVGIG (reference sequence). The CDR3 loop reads CAWSDGRGYTF. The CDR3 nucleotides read TGTGCCTGGAGTGACGGACGAGGCTACACCTTC.

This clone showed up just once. DNA of the CDR3: TGTGCCAGCAGCTTGGGGGGGCGGGGCACTGAAGCTTTCTTT. Protein product: CASSLGGRGTEAFF. The chain links TRBV5-8 to TRBJ1-1; D may be TRBD1 (6 bases). There are 14 residues in the CDR3. CDR1 is SGHTS, CDR2 YDEGEE, per germline. V was trimmed by 0 bases and J by 4 bases, leaving 10 bases between them.

CDR3 amino acids: CAISGRSGYNEQFF. CDR3 bases: TGTGCCATCAGTGGCCGGAGCGGCTACAATGAGCAGTTCTTC. V usage is TRBV10-3 and J usage is TRBJ2-1, with a possible D match to TRBD2 (5 bases). Germline CDR1 is ENHRY and CDR2 is SYGVKD. The CDR3 is made up of 14 amino acids. The V end was cut by 4 bases, the J end by 3 bases, with 10 bases between.

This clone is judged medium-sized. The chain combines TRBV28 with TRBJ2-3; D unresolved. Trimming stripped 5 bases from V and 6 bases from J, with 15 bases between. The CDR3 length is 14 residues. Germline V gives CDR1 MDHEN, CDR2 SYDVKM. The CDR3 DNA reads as TGTGCCAGCAGTGGTTCCATGACCGGGGATACGCAGTATTTT. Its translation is CASSGSMTGDTQYF.